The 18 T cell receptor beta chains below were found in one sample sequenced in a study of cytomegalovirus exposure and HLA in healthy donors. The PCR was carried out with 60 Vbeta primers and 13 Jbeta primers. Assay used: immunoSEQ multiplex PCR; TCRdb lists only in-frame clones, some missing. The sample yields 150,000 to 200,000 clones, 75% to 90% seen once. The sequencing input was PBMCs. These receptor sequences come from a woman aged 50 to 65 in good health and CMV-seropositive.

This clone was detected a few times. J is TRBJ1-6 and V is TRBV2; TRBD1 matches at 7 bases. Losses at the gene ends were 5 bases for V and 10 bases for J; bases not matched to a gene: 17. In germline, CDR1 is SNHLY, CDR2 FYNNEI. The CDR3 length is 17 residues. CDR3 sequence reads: CASSWEVTGTVHSPLHF. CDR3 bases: TGTGCCAGCAGTTGGGAGGTTACGGGGACAGTCCACTCACCCCTCCACTTT.

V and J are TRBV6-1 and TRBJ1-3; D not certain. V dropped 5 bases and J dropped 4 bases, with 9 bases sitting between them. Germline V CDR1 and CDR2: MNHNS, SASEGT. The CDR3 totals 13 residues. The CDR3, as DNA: TGTGCCAGCAGTCCACCACAGGGAAACACCATATATTTT. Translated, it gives CASSPPQGNTIYF.

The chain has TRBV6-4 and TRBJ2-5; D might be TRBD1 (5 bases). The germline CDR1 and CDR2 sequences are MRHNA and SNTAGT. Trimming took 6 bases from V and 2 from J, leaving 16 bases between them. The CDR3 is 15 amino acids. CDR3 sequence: CASRYQGDTQETQYF. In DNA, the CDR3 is TGTGCCAGCAGATACCAAGGGGATACACAAGAGACCCAGTACTTC.

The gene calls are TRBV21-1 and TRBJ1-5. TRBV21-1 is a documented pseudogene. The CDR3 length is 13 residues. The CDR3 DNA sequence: TGTGCCAGCAGCAAGGGGGGGGATCAGCCCCAGCATTTT. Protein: CASSKGGDQPQHF.

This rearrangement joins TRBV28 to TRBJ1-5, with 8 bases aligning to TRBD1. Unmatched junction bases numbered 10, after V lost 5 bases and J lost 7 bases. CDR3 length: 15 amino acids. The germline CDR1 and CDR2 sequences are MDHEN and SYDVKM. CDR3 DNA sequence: TGTGCCAGCAGTGTGATCAGGGGGCGCCAGCAGCCCCAGCATTTT. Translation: CASSVIRGRQQPQHF.

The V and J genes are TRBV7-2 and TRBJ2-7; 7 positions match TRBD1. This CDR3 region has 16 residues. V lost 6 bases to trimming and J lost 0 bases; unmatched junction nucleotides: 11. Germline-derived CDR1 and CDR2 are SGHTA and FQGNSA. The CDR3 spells CASRNVTGANSYEQYF. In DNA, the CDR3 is TGTGCCAGCAGGAACGTAACAGGGGCCAACTCCTACGAGCAGTACTTC.

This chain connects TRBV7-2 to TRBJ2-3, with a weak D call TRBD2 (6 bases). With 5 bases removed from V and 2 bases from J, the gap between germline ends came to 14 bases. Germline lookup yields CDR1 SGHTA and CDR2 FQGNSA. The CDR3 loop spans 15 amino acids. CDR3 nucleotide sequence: TGTGCCAGCAGCCCACCGGGACTTCACACAGATACGCAGTATTTT. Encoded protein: CASSPPGLHTDTQYF.

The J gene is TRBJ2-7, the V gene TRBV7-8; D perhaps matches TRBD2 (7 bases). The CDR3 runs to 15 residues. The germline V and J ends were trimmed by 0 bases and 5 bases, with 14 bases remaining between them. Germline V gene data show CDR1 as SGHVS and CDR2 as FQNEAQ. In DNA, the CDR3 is TGTGCCAGCAGCTTAGCGGGGAGGGGGAAAAACGAGCAGTACTTC. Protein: CASSLAGRGKNEQYF.

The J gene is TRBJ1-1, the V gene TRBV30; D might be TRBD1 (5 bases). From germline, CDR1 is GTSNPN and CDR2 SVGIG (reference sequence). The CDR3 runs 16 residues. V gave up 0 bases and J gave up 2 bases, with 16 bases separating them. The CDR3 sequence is CAWSVTVGAVNTEAFF. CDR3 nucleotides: TGTGCCTGGAGTGTAACGGTAGGGGCGGTTAACACTGAAGCTTTCTTT.

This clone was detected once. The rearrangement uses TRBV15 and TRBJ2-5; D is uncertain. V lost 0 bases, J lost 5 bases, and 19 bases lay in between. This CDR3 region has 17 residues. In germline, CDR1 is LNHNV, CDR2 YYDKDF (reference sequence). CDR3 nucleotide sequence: TGTGCCACCAGCAGAGATCAGCGCTATGCCCTGTGGGAGACCCAGTACTTC. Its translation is CATSRDQRYALWETQYF. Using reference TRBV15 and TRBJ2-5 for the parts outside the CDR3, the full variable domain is DAMVIQNPRYQVTQFGKPVTLSCSQTLNHNVMYWYQQKSSQAPKLLFHYYDKDFNNEADTPDNFQSRRPNTSFCFLDIRSPGLGDTAMYLCATSRDQRYALWETQYFGPGTRLLVL.

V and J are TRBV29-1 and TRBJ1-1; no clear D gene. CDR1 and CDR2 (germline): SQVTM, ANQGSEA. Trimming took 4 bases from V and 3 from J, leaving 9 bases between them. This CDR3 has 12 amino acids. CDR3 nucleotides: TGCAGCGTTGTCGTCAGATACACTGAAGCTTTCTTT. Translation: CSVVVRYTEAFF. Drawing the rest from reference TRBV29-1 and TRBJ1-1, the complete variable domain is SAVISQKPSRDICQRGTSLTIQCQVDSQVTMMFWYRQQPGQSLTLIATANQGSEATYESGFVIDKFPISRPNLTFSTLTVSNMSPEDSSIYLCSVVVRYTEAFFGQGTRLTVV.

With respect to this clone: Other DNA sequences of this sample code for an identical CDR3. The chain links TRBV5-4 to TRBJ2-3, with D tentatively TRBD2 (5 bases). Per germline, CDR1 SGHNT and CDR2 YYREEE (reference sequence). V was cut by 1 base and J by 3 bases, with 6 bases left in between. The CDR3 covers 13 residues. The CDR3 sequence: CASSLRGTDTQYF. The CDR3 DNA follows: TGTGCCAGCAGCTTGCGAGGGACAGATACGCAGTATTTT.

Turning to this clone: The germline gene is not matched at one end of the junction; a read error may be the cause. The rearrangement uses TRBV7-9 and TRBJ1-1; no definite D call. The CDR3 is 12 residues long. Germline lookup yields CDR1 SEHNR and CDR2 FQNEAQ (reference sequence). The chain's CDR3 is CSSSLEGSEAFF. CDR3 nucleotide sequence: TGTTCCAGCAGCCTTGAGGGATCTGAAGCTTTCTTT.

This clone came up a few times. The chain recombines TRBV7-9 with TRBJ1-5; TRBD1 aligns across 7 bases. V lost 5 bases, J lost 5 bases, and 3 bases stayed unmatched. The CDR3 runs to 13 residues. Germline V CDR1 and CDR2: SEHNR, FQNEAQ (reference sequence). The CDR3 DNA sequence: TGTGCCAGCAGCCGACAGGGCGATCAGCCCCAGCATTTT. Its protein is CASSRQGDQPQHF. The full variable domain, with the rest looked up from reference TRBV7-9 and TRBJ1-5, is DTGVSQNPRHKITKRGQNVTFRCDPISEHNRLYWYRQTLGQGPEFLTYFQNEAQLEKSRLLSDRFSAERPKGSFSTLEIQRTEQGDSAMYLCASSRQGDQPQHFGDGTRLSIL.

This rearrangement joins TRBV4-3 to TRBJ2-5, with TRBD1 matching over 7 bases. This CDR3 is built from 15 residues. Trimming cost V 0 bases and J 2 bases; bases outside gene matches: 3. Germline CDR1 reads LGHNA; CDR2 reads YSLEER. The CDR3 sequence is CASSQDPTGQETQYF. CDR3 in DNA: TGCGCCAGCAGCCAAGATCCGACAGGGCAAGAGACCCAGTACTTC.

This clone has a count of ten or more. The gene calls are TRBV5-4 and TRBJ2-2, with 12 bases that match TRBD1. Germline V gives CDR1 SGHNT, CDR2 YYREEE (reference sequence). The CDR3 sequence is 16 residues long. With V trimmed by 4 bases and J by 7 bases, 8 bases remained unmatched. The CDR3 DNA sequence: TGTGCCAGCAGCCCGGGACAGGGGGCGCAGGACGGGGAGCTGTTTTTT. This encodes CASSPGQGAQDGELFF.

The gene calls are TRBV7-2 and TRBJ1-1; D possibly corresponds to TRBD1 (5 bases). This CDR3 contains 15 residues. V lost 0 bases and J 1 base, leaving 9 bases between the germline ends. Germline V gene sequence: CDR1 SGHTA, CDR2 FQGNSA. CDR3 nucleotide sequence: TGTGCCAGCAGCTTAGCGAGGCAGGGGAACACTGAAGCTTTCTTT. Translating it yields CASSLARQGNTEAFF.

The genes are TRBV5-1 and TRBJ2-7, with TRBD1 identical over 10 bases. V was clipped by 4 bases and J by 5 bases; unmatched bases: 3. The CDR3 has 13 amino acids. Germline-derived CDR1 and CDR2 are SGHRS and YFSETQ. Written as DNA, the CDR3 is TGCGCCAGCAGCCCGGACAGGGGGAACGAGCAGTACTTC. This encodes CASSPDRGNEQYF.